This T cell receptor beta chain stems from a study of identical twins. This clonotype has a handful of counts. MiXCR, run by TCRdb on the 5' RACE reads, gives a single entry per CDR3 protein. The sample shows 450,000 to 600,000 distinct CDR3 sequences, around 20% of them seen only once. The CDR3 runs 15 residues. Germline values: CDR1 SGHTA, CDR2 FQGNSA. V gave up 5 bases and J gave up 2 bases, with 14 bases separating them. These data also featured in a second study, about yellow fever vaccine responses in identical twins.

The receptor's source is a woman aged 18-35 years in good health. Sequencing was performed on CD4+ T cells sorted from blood. The rearrangement links TRBV7-2 to TRBJ2-3; D may be TRBD1 or TRBD2 (5 bases each). In DNA form, the CDR3 reads TGTGCCAGCAGCCCTGGGGGATCCTTCACAGATACGCAGTATTTT. Protein: CASSPGGSFTDTQYF. The full variable domain, completed using reference TRBV7-2 and TRBJ2-3, is GAGVSQSPSNKVTEKGKDVELRCDPISGHTALYWYRQSLGQGLEFLIYFQGNSAPDKSGLPSDRFSAERTGGSVSTLTIQRTQQEDSAVYLCASSPGGSFTDTQYFGPGTRLTVL.